Below, 24 T cell receptor beta chains from the same sample are listed, as sequenced in a study of cytomegalovirus exposure and HLA in healthy donors. The primer mix had 60 Vbeta and 13 Jbeta primers. Clones were sequenced by immunoSEQ multiplex PCR, and TCRdb holds only the in-frame ones, with some missing. Of about 160,000 clones detected, more than 75% appear once; the ten largest clones hold 1.4% to 1.5%. Input material: PBMCs. The source is a male donor in good health and CMV-seronegative.

J is TRBJ2-1 and V is TRBV6-1; 16 nucleotides match TRBD2. Trimming cost V 8 bases and J 10 bases; bases outside gene matches: 5. Germline loops: CDR1 MNHNS, CDR2 SASEGT. This CDR3 contains 14 residues. The CDR3 DNA sequence: TGTGCCAGCGGGGGACTAGCGGGAGGGGGGGAGCAGTTCTTC. Amino acids: CASGGLAGGGEQFF.

The DNA of the CDR3 is TGTGCCGGAGGGACGGGGGACAATGAGCAGTTCTTC. Its translation is CAGGTGDNEQFF. The chain is built from TRBV18 and TRBJ2-1, with D possibly matching TRBD2 (6 bases). CDR1 is KGHSH and CDR2 is LQKENI in the germline V gene. This CDR3 is 12 amino acids long. The V gene lost 11 bases and the J gene lost 5 bases, with 13 bases spanning the gap.

The V call is TRBV2, the J call TRBJ2-5; 7 bases match TRBD1. Germline V gene sequence: CDR1 SNHLY, CDR2 FYNNEI. The CDR3 extends over 13 amino acids. After removal of 6 bases from V and 1 base from J, the junction contained 2 bases not matched to a gene. The CDR3 here is CASRWTGQETQYF. The DNA for the CDR3 is TGTGCCAGCAGATGGACAGGCCAAGAGACCCAGTACTTC.

The sample holds a few counts of this clone. The V call is TRBV29-1, the J call TRBJ1-4; D is unresolved. This CDR3 region has 12 residues. Trimming took off 6 bases at V and 6 bases at J, with 11 bases between the two ends. Germline CDR1 and CDR2: SQVTM and ANQGSEA. DNA of the CDR3: TGCAGCGTGGGTGGCACAGATGAAAAACTGTTTTTT. It codes for CSVGGTDEKLFF.

In its sample, this clone was seen a few times. V is TRBV27 and J is TRBJ2-7; 9 nucleotides agree with TRBD2. The germline CDR1 and CDR2 sequences are MNHEY and SMNVEV (reference sequence). V lost 0 bases to trimming and J lost 6 bases; unmatched junction nucleotides: 6. This CDR3 has 15 amino acids. The CDR3 spells CASSLSSGSFFEQYF. The DNA for the CDR3 is TGTGCCAGCAGTTTATCTAGCGGGAGTTTTTTCGAGCAGTACTTC.

The chain combines TRBV29-1 with TRBJ2-5; TRBD2 agrees at 13 bases. CDR1 and CDR2 (germline): SQVTM, ANQGSEA. Germline trimming cut 6 bases from V and 5 bases from J; bases unmatched to any gene: 0. The CDR3 loop spans 12 amino acids. CDR3 coding DNA: TGCAGCGTGACTAGCGGGGGGGAGACCCAGTACTTC. The encoded protein is CSVTSGGETQYF.

The chain couples TRBV7-2 to TRBJ1-2; D possibly corresponds to TRBD1 (6 bases). CDR1 SGHTA and CDR2 FQGNSA come from the germline V gene. The CDR3 is 15 amino acids. Trimming removed 0 bases from V and 4 bases from J, with 12 bases in between. The CDR3 nucleotides read TGTGCCAGCAGCTTAGCGAAACAGGGTGGCTATGGCTACACCTTC. This codes for CASSLAKQGGYGYTF.

The rearrangement links TRBV7-2 to TRBJ1-5, with D maybe TRBD1 (5 bases). Per germline, CDR1 SGHTA and CDR2 FQGNSA. With 0 bases removed from V and 4 bases from J, the gap between germline ends came to 10 bases. The CDR3 runs to 15 residues. In nucleotides, the CDR3 is TGTGCCAGCAGCTTAGCCCTAGGGGCGAATCAGCCCCAGCATTTT. Translating it yields CASSLALGANQPQHF.

The J gene is TRBJ2-1, the V gene TRBV7-3; a possible D gene is TRBD1 (6 bases). The CDR3 sequence is 15 residues long. Trimming removed 5 bases at V and 9 bases at J, with 20 bases between. The germline gives CDR1 SGHTA, CDR2 FQGTGA. CDR3 nucleotides: TGTGCCAGCAGCGCCGGGACAACCCAAGTCGGTGAGCAGTTCTTC. Protein: CASSAGTTQVGEQFF. The full variable domain, completed using reference TRBV7-3 and TRBJ2-1, is GAGVSQTPSNKVTEKGKYVELRCDPISGHTALYWYRQSLGQGPEFLIYFQGTGAADDSGLPNDRFFAVRPEGSVSTLKIQRTERGDSAVYLCASSAGTTQVGEQFFGPGTRLTVL.

The chain combines TRBV15 with TRBJ1-1; D gene uncertain. Germline loops: CDR1 LNHNV, CDR2 YYDKDF (reference sequence). The CDR3 has 15 residues. V was shortened by 5 bases and J by 1 base, with 14 bases between the two germline ends. The CDR3 nucleotides read TGTGCCACCAGCTTGATAAGTGGGAGGAACACTGAAGCTTTCTTT. Encoded protein: CATSLISGRNTEAFF.

CDR3 region: CASSFQRGGETQYF. The CDR3 DNA reads as TGCGCCAGCAGCTTTCAAAGGGGGGGAGAGACCCAGTACTTC. The rearrangement links TRBV5-1 to TRBJ2-5; TRBD2 is a possible D gene (7 bases). This CDR3 spans 14 amino acids. Trimming removed 2 bases from V and 4 bases from J, with 12 bases in between. Germline V lookup: CDR1 SGHRS, CDR2 YFSETQ.

The chain links TRBV10-3 to TRBJ2-5; D tentatively reads TRBD1 or TRBD2 (5 bases each). V was clipped by 6 bases and J by 4 bases, with 15 bases between them. Germline V gives CDR1 ENHRY, CDR2 SYGVKD. There are 14 residues in the CDR3. For the CDR3, the DNA is TGTGCCATCAGGGAGGACATGCCCCGAGAGACCCAGTACTTC. It specifies CAIREDMPRETQYF.

There are a few counts of this clone. The V call is TRBV12-5, the J call TRBJ1-2; 8 bases are a match to TRBD1. The CDR3 is made up of 14 amino acids. The V segment lost 2 bases and the J segment 1 base; nucleotides outside the gene matches: 0. Germline loops: CDR1 LGHNT, CDR2 FRNRAP. CDR3 region: CASGLTGGNYGYTF. The CDR3 coding sequence is TGTGCTAGTGGTTTGACAGGGGGTAACTATGGCTACACCTTC. The full variable domain, with the rest looked up from reference TRBV12-5 and TRBJ1-2, is DARVTQTPRHKVTEMGQEVTMRCQPILGHNTVFWYRQTMMQGLELLAYFRNRAPLDDSGMPKDRFSAEMPDATLATLKIQPSEPRDSAVYFCASGLTGGNYGYTFGSGTRLTVV.

Concerning this clone: This CDR3 is missing its conserved last phenylalanine or tryptophan, likely due to a read error. Because the CDR3's place on the DNA is in doubt, the DNA is left out and the CDR3 is given as listed by TCRdb. This chain's CDR3 is CASSSGLHPSL. V gene TRBV6-5 combines with J gene TRBJ2-3; the table's D call TRBD2 went unverified against the DNA. Ends included, the CDR3 has 11 residues. Germline CDR1 reads MNHEY; CDR2 reads SVGAGI.

The chain couples TRBV5-8 to TRBJ1-2, with D possibly matching TRBD1 (5 bases). Germline V gene lookup returns CDR1 SGHTS and CDR2 YDEGEE. The CDR3 sequence is 15 residues long. Trimming stripped 0 bases from V and 4 bases from J, with 13 bases between. The CDR3 DNA is TGTGCCAGCAGCTTGGTCCAGGGTCTAGGCTATGGCTACACCTTC. As protein: CASSLVQGLGYGYTF.

The V and J genes are TRBV5-4 and TRBJ1-1, with 12 nucleotides matching TRBD1. Per germline, CDR1 SGHNT and CDR2 YYREEE (reference sequence). The CDR3 runs to 15 residues. With 5 bases clipped from V and 4 bases from J, the junction kept 6 bases outside the gene matches. CDR3 DNA: TGTGCCAGCAGGTATCCGGGACAGGGGGCCACTGAAGCTTTCTTT. Translated: CASRYPGQGATEAFF.

The chain employs TRBV9 and TRBJ2-7; 8 bases agree with TRBD1. The V gene's germline CDR1 is SGDLS and CDR2 YYNGEE. The CDR3 is made up of 14 amino acids. Trimming at V came to 3 bases and at J to 3 bases, leaving 5 bases not matched to a gene. CDR3 nucleotide sequence: TGTGCCAGCAGCGCAGGGGACAGGAACTACGAGCAGTACTTC. Translating gives CASSAGDRNYEQYF.

This chain joins TRBV18 and TRBJ1-1; D is possibly TRBD1 (5 bases). Germline V gives CDR1 KGHSH, CDR2 LQKENI. The CDR3 length is 16 residues. V was clipped by 0 bases and J by 2 bases, with 13 bases between them. As DNA, the CDR3 is TGTGCCAGCTCACCACCGGGGGGAGGGGTTAACACTGAAGCTTTCTTT. Translated: CASSPPGGGVNTEAFF.

This clone appeared once. This chain joins TRBV7-2 and TRBJ1-2, with D uncertain. The CDR3 consists of 14 residues. The germline V and J ends were trimmed by 5 bases and 4 bases, with 14 bases remaining between them. Germline CDR1 SGHTA, CDR2 FQGNSA. CDR3 sequence: CASSAELGGYGYTF. The CDR3 DNA reads as TGTGCCAGCAGCGCAGAATTAGGAGGCTATGGCTACACCTTC.

The chain combines TRBV4-1 with TRBJ2-7; possibly TRBD2 for D (5 bases). The length of the CDR3 is 15 residues. Trimming removed 0 bases at V and 4 bases at J, with 13 bases between. CDR1 MGHRA and CDR2 YSYEKL come from the germline V gene. The CDR3 spells CASSQDEGFLYEQYF. DNA of the CDR3: TGCGCCAGCAGCCAAGATGAGGGTTTCTTATACGAGCAGTACTTC.

The chain recombines TRBV7-2 with TRBJ2-7, with D possibly matching TRBD2 (5 bases). Per germline, CDR1 SGHTA and CDR2 FQGNSA. Trimming took off 3 bases at V and 2 bases at J, with 17 bases between the two ends. The CDR3 loop spans 16 amino acids. In nucleotides, the CDR3 is TGTGCCAGCAGCTTTTCTAGTGCCGGGATAGCCTACGAGCAGTACTTC. Translated: CASSFSSAGIAYEQYF.

The chain couples TRBV27 to TRBJ2-7, with TRBD2 as a possible D gene (5 bases). CDR1 MNHEY and CDR2 SMNVEV come from the germline V gene (reference sequence). CDR3 length: 14 residues. V lost 0 bases and J lost 2, with 8 bases in between. In nucleotides, the CDR3 is TGTGCCAGCAGTTTATCCTCCGGGGCCTACGAGCAGTACTTC. Translation gives CASSLSSGAYEQYF.

CDR3 protein: CASSSGRGSYEQYF. The CDR3 DNA reads TGTGCCAGCAGCTCGGGCAGGGGTAGCTACGAGCAGTACTTC. The gene calls are TRBV5-4 and TRBJ2-7; D might be TRBD1 (6 bases). V was clipped by 3 bases and J by 3 bases, with 13 bases between them. Germline V gene sequence: CDR1 SGHNT, CDR2 YYREEE (reference sequence). The CDR3 has 14 residues. Variable domain in full (rest from reference TRBV5-4 and TRBJ2-7): ETGVTQSPTHLIKTRGQQVTLRCSSQSGHNTVSWYQQALGQGPQFIFQYYREEENGRGNFPPRFSGLQFPNYSSELNVNALELDDSALYLCASSSGRGSYEQYFGPGTRLTVT.

A few counts support this clone. Since the CDR3 does not end with the conserved phenylalanine or tryptophan, this likely comes from a read error. The DNA is left out, because the CDR3 cannot be placed on it with certainty; the CDR3 is given as TCRdb lists it. V usage is TRBV5-1 and J usage is TRBJ2-6; TRBD2, the D gene given by the table, was not confirmed from the DNA. The CDR3 totals 12 residues, both ends included. Germline assignment: CDR1 SGHRS and CDR2 YFSETQ. The CDR3 sequence is CASSLPIAGGLR.